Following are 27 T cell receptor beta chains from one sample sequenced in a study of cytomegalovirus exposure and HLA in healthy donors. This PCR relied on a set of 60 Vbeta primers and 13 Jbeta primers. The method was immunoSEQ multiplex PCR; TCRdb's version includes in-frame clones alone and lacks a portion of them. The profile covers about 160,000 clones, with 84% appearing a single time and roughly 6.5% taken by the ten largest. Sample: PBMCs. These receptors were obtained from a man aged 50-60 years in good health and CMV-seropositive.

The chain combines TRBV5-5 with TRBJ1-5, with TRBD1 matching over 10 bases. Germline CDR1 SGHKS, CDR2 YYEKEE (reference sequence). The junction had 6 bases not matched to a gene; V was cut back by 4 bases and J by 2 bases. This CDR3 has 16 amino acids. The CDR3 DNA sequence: TGTGCCAGCAGCGGGGGACAGGGGAATGGCAATCAGCCCCAGCATTTT. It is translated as CASSGGQGNGNQPQHF.

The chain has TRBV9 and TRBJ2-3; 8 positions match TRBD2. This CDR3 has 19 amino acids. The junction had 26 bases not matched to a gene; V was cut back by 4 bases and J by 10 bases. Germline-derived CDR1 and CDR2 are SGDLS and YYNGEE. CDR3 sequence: CASSPLGAGGFPPSGAQYF. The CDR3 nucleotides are TGTGCCAGCAGCCCCTTGGGGGCGGGAGGATTCCCCCCCTCGGGGGCGCAGTATTTT.

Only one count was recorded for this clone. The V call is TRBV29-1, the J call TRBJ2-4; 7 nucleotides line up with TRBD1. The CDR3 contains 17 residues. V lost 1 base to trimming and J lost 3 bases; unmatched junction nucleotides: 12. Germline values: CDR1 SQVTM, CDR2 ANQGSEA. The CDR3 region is CSVEGSRGQVGKNIQYF. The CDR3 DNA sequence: TGCAGCGTTGAAGGATCGAGGGGGCAAGTCGGCAAAAACATTCAGTACTTC.

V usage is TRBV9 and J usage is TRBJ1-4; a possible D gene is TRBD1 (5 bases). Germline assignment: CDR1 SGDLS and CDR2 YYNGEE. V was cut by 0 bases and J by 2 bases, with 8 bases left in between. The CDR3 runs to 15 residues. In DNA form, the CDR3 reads TGTGCCAGCAGCGTAGGCCCAGGGACTAATGAAAAACTGTTTTTT. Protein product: CASSVGPGTNEKLFF.

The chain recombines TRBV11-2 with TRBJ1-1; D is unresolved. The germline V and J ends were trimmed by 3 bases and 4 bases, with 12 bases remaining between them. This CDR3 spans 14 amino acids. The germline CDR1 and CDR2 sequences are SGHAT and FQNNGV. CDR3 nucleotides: TGTGCCAGCAGCTTGGAGGCCGACGGCACTGAAGCTTTCTTT. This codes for CASSLEADGTEAFF.

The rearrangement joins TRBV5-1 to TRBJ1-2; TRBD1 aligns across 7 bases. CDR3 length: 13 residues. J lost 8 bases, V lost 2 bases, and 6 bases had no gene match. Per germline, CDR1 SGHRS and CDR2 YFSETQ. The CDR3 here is CASSLRGGEGYTF. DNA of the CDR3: TGCGCCAGCAGCTTAAGAGGGGGCGAGGGCTACACCTTC.

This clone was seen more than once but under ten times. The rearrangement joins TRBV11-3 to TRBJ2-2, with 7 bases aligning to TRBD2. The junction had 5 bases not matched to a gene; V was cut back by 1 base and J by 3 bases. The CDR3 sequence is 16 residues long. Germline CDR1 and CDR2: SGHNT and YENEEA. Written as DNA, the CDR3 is TGTGCCAGCAGCTTAGTGGGACTAATTGACACCGGGGAGCTGTTTTTT. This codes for CASSLVGLIDTGELFF.

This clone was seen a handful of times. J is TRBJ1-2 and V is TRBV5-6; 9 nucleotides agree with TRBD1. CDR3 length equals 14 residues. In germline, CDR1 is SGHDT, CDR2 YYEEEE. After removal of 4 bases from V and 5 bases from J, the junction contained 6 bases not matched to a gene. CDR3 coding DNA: TGTGCCAGCAGCGCACGGACAGGGGTTTATGGCTACACCTTC. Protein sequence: CASSARTGVYGYTF.

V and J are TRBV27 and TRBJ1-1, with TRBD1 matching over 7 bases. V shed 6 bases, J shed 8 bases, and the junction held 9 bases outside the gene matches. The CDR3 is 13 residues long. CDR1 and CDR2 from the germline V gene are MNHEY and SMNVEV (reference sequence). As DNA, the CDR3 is TGTGCCAGCAGGGGACAGATTTTCTCCGAAGCTTTCTTT. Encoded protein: CASRGQIFSEAFF.

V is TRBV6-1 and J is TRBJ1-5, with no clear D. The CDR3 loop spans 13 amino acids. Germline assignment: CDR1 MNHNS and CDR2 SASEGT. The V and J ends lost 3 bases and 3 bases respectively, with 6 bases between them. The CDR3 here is CASSETFNQPQHF. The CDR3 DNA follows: TGTGCCAGCAGTGAGACATTCAATCAGCCCCAGCATTTT.

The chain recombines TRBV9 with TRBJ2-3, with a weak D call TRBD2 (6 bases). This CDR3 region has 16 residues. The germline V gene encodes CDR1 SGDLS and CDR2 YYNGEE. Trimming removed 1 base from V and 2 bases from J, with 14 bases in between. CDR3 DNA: TGTGCCAGCAGCGTACCACCGGGACTTTTCACAGATACGCAGTATTTT. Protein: CASSVPPGLFTDTQYF. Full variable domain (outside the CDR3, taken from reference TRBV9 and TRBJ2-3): DSGVTQTPKHLITATGQRVTLRCSPRSGDLSVYWYQQSLDQGLQFLIQYYNGEERAKGNILERFSAQQFPDLHSELNLSSLELGDSALYFCASSVPPGLFTDTQYFGPGTRLTVL.

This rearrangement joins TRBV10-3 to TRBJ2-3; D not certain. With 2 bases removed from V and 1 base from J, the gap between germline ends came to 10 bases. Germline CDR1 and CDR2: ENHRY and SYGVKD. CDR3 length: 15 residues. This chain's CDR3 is CAISEGGTRTDTQYF. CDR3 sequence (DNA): TGTGCCATCAGTGAGGGCGGCACGCGCACAGATACGCAGTATTTT.

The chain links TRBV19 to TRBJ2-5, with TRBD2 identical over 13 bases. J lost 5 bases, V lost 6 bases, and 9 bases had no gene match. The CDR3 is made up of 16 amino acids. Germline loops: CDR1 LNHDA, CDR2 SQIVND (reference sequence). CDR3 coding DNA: TGTGCCAGTAGCCCCACCGGGACTAGCGGGATGGAGACCCAGTACTTC. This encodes CASSPTGTSGMETQYF.

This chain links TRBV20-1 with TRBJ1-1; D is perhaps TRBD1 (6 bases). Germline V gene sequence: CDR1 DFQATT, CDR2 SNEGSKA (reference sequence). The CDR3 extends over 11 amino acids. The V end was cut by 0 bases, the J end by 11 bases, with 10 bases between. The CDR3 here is CSAREDRRAFF. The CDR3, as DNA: TGCAGTGCTAGAGAAGACAGGAGGGCTTTCTTT.

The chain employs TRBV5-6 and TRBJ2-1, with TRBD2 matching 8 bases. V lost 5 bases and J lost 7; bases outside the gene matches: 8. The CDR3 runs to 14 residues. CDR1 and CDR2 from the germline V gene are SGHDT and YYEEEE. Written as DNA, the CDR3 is TGTGCCAGCAGTTCGTTGCCGGGGGGGAATGAGCAGTTCTTC. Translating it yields CASSSLPGGNEQFF.

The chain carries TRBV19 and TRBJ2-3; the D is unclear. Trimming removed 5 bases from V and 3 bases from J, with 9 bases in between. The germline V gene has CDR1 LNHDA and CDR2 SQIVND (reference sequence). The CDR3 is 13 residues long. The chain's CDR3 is CASSEAVTDTQYF. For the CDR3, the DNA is TGTGCCAGTAGTGAGGCTGTGACAGATACGCAGTATTTT.

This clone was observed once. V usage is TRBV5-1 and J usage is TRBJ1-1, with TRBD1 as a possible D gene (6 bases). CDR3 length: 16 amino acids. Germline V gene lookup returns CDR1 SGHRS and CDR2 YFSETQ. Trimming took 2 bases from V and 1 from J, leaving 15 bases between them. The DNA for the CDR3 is TGCGCCAGCAGCTTCGGGCAGGGGATAGGGAACACTGAAGCTTTCTTT. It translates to CASSFGQGIGNTEAFF.

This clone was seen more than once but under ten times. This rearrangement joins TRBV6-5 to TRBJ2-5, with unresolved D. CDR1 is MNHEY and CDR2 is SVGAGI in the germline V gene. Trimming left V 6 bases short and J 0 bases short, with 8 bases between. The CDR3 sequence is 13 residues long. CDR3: CASREYNQETQYF. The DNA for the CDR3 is TGTGCCAGCAGGGAGTACAACCAAGAGACCCAGTACTTC.

The CDR3 spells CASKAWPGQGARGTDTQYF. The CDR3 nucleotides are TGTGCCAGCAAAGCTTGGCCGGGACAGGGGGCGCGCGGCACAGATACGCAGTATTTT. The chain uses TRBV5-4 and TRBJ2-3, with TRBD1 matching 12 bases. This CDR3 spans 19 amino acids. Germline values: CDR1 SGHNT, CDR2 YYREEE (reference sequence). The junction had 15 bases not matched to a gene; V was cut back by 6 bases and J by 1 base.

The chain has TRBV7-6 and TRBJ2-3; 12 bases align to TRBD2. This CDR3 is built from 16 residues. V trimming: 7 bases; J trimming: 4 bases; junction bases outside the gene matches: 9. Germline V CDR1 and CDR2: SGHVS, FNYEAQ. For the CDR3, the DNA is TGTGCCAGCACCCCGACTAGCGGGAGAGGCCCAGATACGCAGTATTTT. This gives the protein CASTPTSGRGPDTQYF.

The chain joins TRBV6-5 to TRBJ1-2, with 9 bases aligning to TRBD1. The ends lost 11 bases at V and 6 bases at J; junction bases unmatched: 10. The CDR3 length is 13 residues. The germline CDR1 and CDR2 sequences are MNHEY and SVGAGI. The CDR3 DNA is TGTGCCGCACATAAGGGACAGGGAAATGGCTACACCTTC. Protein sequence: CAAHKGQGNGYTF.

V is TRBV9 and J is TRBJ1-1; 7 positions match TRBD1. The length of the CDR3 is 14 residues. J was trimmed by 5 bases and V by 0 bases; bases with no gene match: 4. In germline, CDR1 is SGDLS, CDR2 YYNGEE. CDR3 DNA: TGTGCCAGCAGCGTAGGACAGGGATGGACTGAAGCTTTCTTT. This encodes CASSVGQGWTEAFF.

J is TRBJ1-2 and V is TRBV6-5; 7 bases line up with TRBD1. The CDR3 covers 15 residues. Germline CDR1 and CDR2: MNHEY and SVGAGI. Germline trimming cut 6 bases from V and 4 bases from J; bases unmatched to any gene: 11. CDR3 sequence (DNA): TGTGCCAGCAGCCGGAACAGAGGGACAGCCTATGGCTACACCTTC. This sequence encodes CASSRNRGTAYGYTF.

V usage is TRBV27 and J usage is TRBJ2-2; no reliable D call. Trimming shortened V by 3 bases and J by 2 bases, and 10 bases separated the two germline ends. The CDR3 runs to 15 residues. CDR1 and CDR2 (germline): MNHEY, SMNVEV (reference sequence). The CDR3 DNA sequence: TGTGCCAGCAGTTTCTTTTCAGAAAACACCGGGGAGCTGTTTTTT. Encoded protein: CASSFFSENTGELFF.

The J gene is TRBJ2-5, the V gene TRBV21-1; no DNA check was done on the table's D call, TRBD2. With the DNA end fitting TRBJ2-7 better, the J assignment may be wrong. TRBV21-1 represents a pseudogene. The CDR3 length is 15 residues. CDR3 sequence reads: CASSGSGTTSYEQYF. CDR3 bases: TGTGCCAGCAGCGGATCCGGGACTACGAGCTACGAGCAGTACTTC.

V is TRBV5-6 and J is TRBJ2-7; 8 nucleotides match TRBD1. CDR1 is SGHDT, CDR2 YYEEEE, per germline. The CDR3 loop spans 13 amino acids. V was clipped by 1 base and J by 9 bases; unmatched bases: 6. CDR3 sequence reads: CASSLQGAEWQYV. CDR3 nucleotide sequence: TGTGCCAGCAGCTTGCAGGGGGCGGAATGGCAGTACGTC.

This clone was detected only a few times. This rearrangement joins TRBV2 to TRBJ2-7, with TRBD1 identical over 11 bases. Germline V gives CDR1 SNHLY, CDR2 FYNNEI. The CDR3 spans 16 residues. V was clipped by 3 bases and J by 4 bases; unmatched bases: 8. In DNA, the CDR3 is TGTGCCAGCAGTGATGGAGGACAGGGGGCGGGATACGAGCAGTACGTC. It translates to CASSDGGQGAGYEQYV.